The 30 T cell receptor beta chains below were found in one sample sequenced in a study of OX40 agonist ivuxolimab in advanced cancers. This table comes from immunoSEQ multiplex PCR, and its TCRdb copy is limited to in-frame clones, with some not included. The top ten hold 2% to 2.5% of the sample, which has 60,000 or so clones, 70% to 85% seen once. The sample in question was CD4+ or CD8+ T cells sorted from blood, obtained in a trial of the OX40 agonist ivuxolimab. These receptors all come from an adult with an advanced solid tumor such as melanoma, head and neck, liver or kidney cancer.

The J gene is TRBJ1-2, the V gene TRBV7-2; D is possibly TRBD1 (6 bases). The CDR3 covers 14 residues. The V and J ends lost 5 bases and 3 bases respectively, with 13 bases between them. Germline values: CDR1 SGHTA, CDR2 FQGNSA. CDR3 DNA: TGTGCCAGCAGCCGCCCGGGGGGCCACTATGGCTACACCTTC. It encodes CASSRPGGHYGYTF.

V is TRBV28 and J is TRBJ2-4; possibly TRBD2 for D (5 bases). The CDR3 runs to 16 residues. CDR1 and CDR2 (germline): MDHEN, SYDVKM. V was shortened by 1 base and J by 1 base, with 11 bases between the two germline ends. DNA for the CDR3: TGTGCCAGCAGTTTATCTGAGGGCGGTGCCAAAAACATTCAGTACTTC. Protein product: CASSLSEGGAKNIQYF.

V usage is TRBV19 and J usage is TRBJ1-5, with D unclear. The ends were cut back, 3 bases at V and 5 bases at J, with 8 bases in the middle. CDR3 size: 13 residues. CDR1 is LNHDA, CDR2 SQIVND, per germline (reference sequence). The CDR3 coding sequence is TGTGCCAGTAGTATCGGTTGGGATCAGCCCCAGCATTTT. Its translation: CASSIGWDQPQHF.

This clone occurred once. The chain uses TRBV14 and TRBJ2-4; D remains unclear. The length of the CDR3 is 13 residues. CDR1 is SGHDN and CDR2 is FVKESK in the germline V gene. The V end lost 1 base, the J end lost 7 bases, and 8 bases lay between the germline ends. CDR3 DNA sequence: TGTGCCAGCAGCCAAGGGTTTACTAACATTCAGTACTTC. This sequence encodes CASSQGFTNIQYF.

The genes are TRBV11-2 and TRBJ2-3; D gene ambiguous. CDR3 length: 14 amino acids. V was shortened by 4 bases and J by 0 bases, with 8 bases between the two germline ends. Germline CDR1 and CDR2: SGHAT and FQNNGV. The DNA of the CDR3 is TGTGCCAGCAGCTCCATCCCCAGCACAGATACGCAGTATTTT. As protein: CASSSIPSTDTQYF.

The chain has TRBV7-9 and TRBJ1-6; 7 bases are a match to TRBD1. V was clipped by 10 bases and J by 7 bases; unmatched bases: 7. Germline lookup yields CDR1 SEHNR and CDR2 FQNEAQ (reference sequence). The CDR3 has 13 amino acids. The CDR3 reads CAIAGTENSPLHF. In DNA, the CDR3 is TGTGCCATCGCCGGGACAGAGAATTCACCCCTCCACTTT.

The J gene is TRBJ1-6, the V gene TRBV2; D is possibly TRBD1 (5 bases). Germline loops: CDR1 SNHLY, CDR2 FYNNEI. The CDR3 spans 15 residues. V was pared by 6 bases and J by 6 bases, with 15 bases between. CDR3 residues: CASRESGTANSPLHF. The CDR3 bases are TGTGCCAGCAGGGAATCCGGGACGGCTAATTCACCCCTCCACTTT.

The chain has TRBV6-6 and TRBJ1-2; D might be TRBD1 (5 bases). Germline values: CDR1 MNHNY, CDR2 SVGAGI (reference sequence). This CDR3 region has 15 residues. Trimming stripped 6 bases from V and 4 bases from J, with 18 bases between. The CDR3 spells CASSQRGANSYGYTF. As DNA, the CDR3 is TGTGCCAGCAGCCAGAGGGGCGCTAATTCCTATGGCTACACCTTC.

This clone was found a few times. The V gene is TRBV5-5, the J gene TRBJ1-2; the match to TRBD1 covers 9 bases. The germline gives CDR1 SGHKS, CDR2 YYEKEE (reference sequence). This CDR3 is 14 amino acids long. The J segment lost 3 bases and the V segment lost 4 bases, leaving 4 bases of the junction unmatched. This CDR3 is CASSERDRDYGYTF. The CDR3 region has the DNA TGTGCCAGCAGCGAACGGGACAGGGACTATGGCTACACCTTC.

The chain employs TRBV6-6 and TRBJ2-3; 8 bases map to TRBD2. The length of the CDR3 is 13 residues. CDR1 is MNHNY and CDR2 is SVGAGI in the germline V gene (reference sequence). The J segment lost 4 bases and the V segment lost 8 bases, leaving 5 bases of the junction unmatched. CDR3 sequence reads: CASRGGRSDTQYF. The CDR3 DNA sequence: TGTGCCAGCCGGGGGGGACGATCAGATACGCAGTATTTT.

This clone was seen once. The V gene is TRBV6-5, the J gene TRBJ2-7; a possible D gene is TRBD2 (5 bases). The CDR3 totals 11 residues. V gave up 8 bases and J gave up 6 bases, with 11 bases separating them. Germline CDR1 reads MNHEY; CDR2 reads SVGAGI. Written as DNA, the CDR3 is TGTGCCAGCGCTGAGGGTCTCGAGCAGTACTTC. Translating gives CASAEGLEQYF.

The chain uses TRBV9 and TRBJ2-2; no definite D call. Trimming removed 0 bases at V and 4 bases at J, with 4 bases between. This CDR3 has 13 amino acids. Germline CDR1 SGDLS, CDR2 YYNGEE. The CDR3 spells CASSVGPTGELFF. The CDR3 region has the DNA TGTGCCAGCAGCGTAGGTCCCACCGGGGAGCTGTTTTTT.

CDR3 region: CASSLAQGAAYNSPLHF. The CDR3 bases are TGTGCCAGCAGCTTAGCACAGGGGGCTGCCTATAATTCACCCCTCCACTTT. The J gene is TRBJ1-6, the V gene TRBV5-6, with 9 bases fitting TRBD1. Trimming took 2 bases from V and 2 from J; bases not matched to a gene: 5. CDR1 and CDR2 (germline): SGHDT, YYEEEE. The CDR3 spans 17 residues.

On this clone itself: One end of the junction varies from germline; a read error may be responsible. Other nucleotide sequences in the sample specify the same CDR3. The V gene is TRBV6-5, the J gene TRBJ1-2; 9 bases are shared with TRBD1. From germline, CDR1 is MNHEY and CDR2 SVGAGI. CDR3 length equals 16 residues. Here the CDR3 reads CASSYSKTGGFGGYTF. The DNA of the CDR3 is TGTGCCAGCAGCTACTCGAAAACAGGGGGCTTTGGTGGCTACACCTTC.

The count of this clone is one. This chain links TRBV6-4 with TRBJ1-2; D not resolved. Between the trimmed V and J ends, which lost 6 bases and 0 bases, there was a span of 8 bases. From germline, CDR1 is MRHNA and CDR2 SNTAGT. The CDR3 spans 13 residues. The CDR3 spells CASRDGSNYGYTF. The CDR3 DNA reads as TGTGCCAGCAGGGACGGGTCTAACTATGGCTACACCTTC.

The V and J genes are TRBV6-1 and TRBJ2-3; 8 positions agree with TRBD2. From germline, CDR1 is MNHNS and CDR2 SASEGT. This CDR3 comprises 15 residues. V was clipped by 7 bases and J by 5 bases; unmatched bases: 11. CDR3 region: CASTLAGTYGDTQYF. The CDR3 DNA reads as TGTGCCAGCACCTTAGCGGGGACGTATGGAGATACGCAGTATTTT.

The chain recombines TRBV9 with TRBJ1-5; D is unclear. This CDR3 contains 15 residues. Per the germline V gene, CDR1 is SGDLS and CDR2 is YYNGEE. V lost 2 bases and J lost 0, with 9 bases in between. CDR3 residues: CASSVSASSNQPQHF. The DNA of the CDR3 is TGTGCCAGCAGCGTTTCAGCGAGTAGCAATCAGCCCCAGCATTTT.

The V gene is TRBV19, the J gene TRBJ2-7; D is perhaps TRBD1 (6 bases). The ends were cut back, 4 bases at V and 6 bases at J, with 16 bases in the middle. The germline gives CDR1 LNHDA, CDR2 SQIVND (reference sequence). This CDR3 contains 14 residues. CDR3 bases: TGTGCCAGTAGTAAGGAGCTCCAGGGGTTCGAGCAGTACTTC. Translating it yields CASSKELQGFEQYF.

The chain employs TRBV5-5 and TRBJ1-5, with 7 bases aligning to TRBD1. V gave up 1 base and J gave up 0 bases; unmatched junction bases: 4. Germline assignment: CDR1 SGHKS and CDR2 YYEKEE (reference sequence). The CDR3 is made up of 16 amino acids. The CDR3 loop is CASSLPDRPSNQPQHF. The CDR3 bases are TGTGCCAGCAGCTTGCCGGACAGGCCTAGCAATCAGCCCCAGCATTTT.

The genes are TRBV6-5 and TRBJ1-3, with D unclear. CDR1 and CDR2 from the germline V gene are MNHEY and SVGAGI. The CDR3 consists of 13 residues. V dropped 6 bases and J dropped 0 bases, with 6 bases sitting between them. In nucleotides, the CDR3 is TGTGCCAGCAGCGACGGCTCTGGAAACACCATATATTTT. It specifies CASSDGSGNTIYF.

The chain joins TRBV6-1 to TRBJ2-5; D call uncertain. Trimming took off 5 bases at V and 5 bases at J, with 12 bases between the two ends. The CDR3 runs 13 residues. Germline lookup yields CDR1 MNHNS and CDR2 SASEGT. CDR3 in DNA: TGTGCCAGCAGTCTTACAGTCATGGAGACCCAGTACTTC. Its translation: CASSLTVMETQYF.

This clone was observed a single time. The rearrangement joins TRBV6-4 to TRBJ1-5; D unclear. The CDR3 has 13 amino acids. With 3 bases removed from V and 2 bases from J, the gap between germline ends came to 5 bases. The germline V gene has CDR1 MRHNA and CDR2 SNTAGT. The CDR3 DNA is TGTGCCAGCAGTGAAGGACGCAATCAGCCCCAGCATTTT. Translating gives CASSEGRNQPQHF.

The chain carries TRBV5-8 and TRBJ1-4; 11 nucleotides line up with TRBD1. V lost 4 bases, J lost 5 bases, and 4 bases stayed unmatched. The CDR3 is made up of 15 amino acids. Germline V gene lookup returns CDR1 SGHTS and CDR2 YDEGEE. In nucleotides, the CDR3 is TGTGCCAGCAGCGGAGGGGACAGGGGGAATGAAAAACTGTTTTTT. Its protein product is CASSGGDRGNEKLFF.

This clone was picked up a small number of times. The V and J genes are TRBV28 and TRBJ1-4; possible D gene TRBD1, 5 bases. The V and J ends lost 7 bases and 7 bases respectively, with 16 bases between them. This CDR3 comprises 14 residues. In germline, CDR1 is MDHEN, CDR2 SYDVKM. In DNA, the CDR3 is TGTGCCAGCAATGGGGCCCGCCGAGGTGAAAAACTGTTTTTT. The encoded protein is CASNGARRGEKLFF.

This chain connects TRBV15 to TRBJ2-5; maybe TRBD2 (6 bases). CDR1 and CDR2 from the germline V gene are LNHNV and YYDKDF (reference sequence). Deletions cut 1 base from V and 4 bases from J, with 13 bases between. The length of the CDR3 is 15 residues. CDR3 region: CATSRGAGFPETQYF. The CDR3 nucleotides are TGTGCCACCAGCAGAGGTGCGGGGTTTCCAGAGACCCAGTACTTC.

V is TRBV27 and J is TRBJ1-5; D ambiguous. Germline-derived CDR1 and CDR2 are MNHEY and SMNVEV (reference sequence). The germline V and J ends were trimmed by 9 bases and 7 bases, with 13 bases remaining between them. This CDR3 contains 12 residues. The CDR3 spells CASSREGQPQHF. In nucleotides, the CDR3 is TGTGCCAGTAGCCGGGAGGGACAGCCCCAGCATTTT.

This sequence joins TRBV6-1 and TRBJ1-6; unclear D gene. The germline CDR1 and CDR2 sequences are MNHNS and SASEGT. V lost 3 bases and J 0 bases, leaving 18 bases between the germline ends. The CDR3 runs 19 residues. In DNA, the CDR3 is TGTGCCAGCAGTGATAGTATTTTCTGGGTGAGCTCCTATAATTCACCCCTCCACTTT. As protein: CASSDSIFWVSSYNSPLHF.

The J gene is TRBJ2-1, the V gene TRBV5-1, with TRBD2 matching 9 bases. Germline CDR1 SGHRS, CDR2 YFSETQ. The V gene end was trimmed by 4 bases and the J gene end by 4 bases; junction bases not matched to a gene: 12. CDR3 length: 17 amino acids. CDR3 DNA: TGCGCCAGCAGCCTGGGGTCAAGCGGGGGGCTGTACAATGAGCAGTTCTTC. It encodes CASSLGSSGGLYNEQFF.

The V gene is TRBV2, the J gene TRBJ2-2, with unresolved D. There are 13 residues in the CDR3. V dropped 8 bases and J dropped 0 bases, with 7 bases sitting between them. The germline V gene encodes CDR1 SNHLY and CDR2 FYNNEI. The CDR3 reads CASGLANTGELFF. In nucleotides, the CDR3 is TGTGCCAGCGGCCTAGCGAACACCGGGGAGCTGTTTTTT. Drawing the rest from reference TRBV2 and TRBJ2-2, the complete variable domain is EPEVTQTPSHQVTQMGQEVILRCVPISNHLYFYWYRQILGQKVEFLVSFYNNEISEKSEIFDDQFSVERPDGSNFTLKIRSTKLEDSAMYFCASGLANTGELFFGEGSRLTVL.

This clone was observed a handful of times. The chain carries TRBV2 and TRBJ1-2; D uncertain. This CDR3 contains 12 residues. Germline assignment: CDR1 SNHLY and CDR2 FYNNEI. V was pared by 6 bases and J by 4 bases, with 9 bases between. CDR3 sequence: CASRVVSYGYTF. The CDR3 nucleotides are TGTGCCAGCAGAGTCGTTAGCTATGGCTACACCTTC.